The 5 T cell receptor beta chains listed next were all sequenced from one sample in a study of T cell responses to AZD1222 COVID-19 vaccine. TCRdb keeps only in-frame clones here, not all; method: immunoSEQ multiplex PCR. The table lists 150,000 to 200,000 clones, 80% to 95% of them singletons, with around 4.3% in the top ten. The starting material was peripheral blood, obtained on day 0 of AZD1222 vaccination. These receptors were collected from an adult in good health.

The V gene is TRBV27, the J gene TRBJ2-5, with D perhaps TRBD1 (6 bases). The CDR3 sequence is 14 residues long. Germline V CDR1 and CDR2: MNHEY, SMNVEV (reference sequence). The germline V and J ends were trimmed by 5 bases and 2 bases, with 12 bases remaining between them. The chain's CDR3 is CASSPLDSQETQYF. The CDR3 nucleotides are TGTGCCAGCAGTCCCCTGGACAGTCAAGAGACCCAGTACTTC.

The chain carries TRBV29-1 and TRBJ1-2, with 8 bases that match TRBD1. The CDR3 covers 14 residues. CDR1 and CDR2 (germline): SQVTM, ANQGSEA. V was clipped by 6 bases and J by 5 bases; unmatched bases: 11. The CDR3 loop reads CSVPRGRGQYGYTF. The CDR3 DNA is TGCAGCGTGCCCAGGGGGCGCGGGCAATATGGCTACACCTTC.

The CDR3 nucleotides read TGCGCCAGCAGGAACAAGGCAGGGGCTAACTATGGCTACACCTTC. This sequence encodes CASRNKAGANYGYTF. V gene TRBV4-1 combines with J gene TRBJ1-2; D perhaps matches TRBD1 (6 bases). The CDR3 sequence is 15 residues long. Looked up from germline, CDR1 is MGHRA and CDR2 is YSYEKL. Trimming took 6 bases from V and 0 from J, leaving 14 bases between them.

The rearrangement links TRBV30 to TRBJ1-1, with TRBD1 matching over 7 bases. Germline CDR1 reads GTSNPN; CDR2 reads SVGIG (reference sequence). The ends lost 5 bases at V and 7 bases at J; junction bases unmatched: 10. The CDR3 has 13 amino acids. Here the CDR3 reads CAWSPQRDSEAFF. The CDR3 coding sequence is TGTGCCTGGTCCCCTCAACGGGACAGTGAAGCTTTCTTT.

The chain uses TRBV11-2 and TRBJ2-1, with D tentatively TRBD1 (5 bases). This CDR3 has 12 amino acids. Germline loops: CDR1 SGHAT, CDR2 FQNNGV. V was shortened by 4 bases and J by 15 bases, with 16 bases between the two germline ends. The CDR3 loop is CASSSQGVGGFF. CDR3 DNA sequence: TGTGCCAGCAGCTCGCAAGGGGTAGGCGGGTTCTTC.